This passage covers 25 T cell receptor beta chains from one sample sequenced in a study of CD8 T cells in ankylosing spondylitis. Study-wide results and limits: Roughly 8 highly homologous variants made up a TCR beta motif, and this motif appeared characteristic of ankylosing spondylitis blood.

Their recognized antigens are unknown. TCRdb reanalysed the 5' RACE reads using MiXCR and keeps one entry per CDR3 protein. Altogether about 460,000 distinct CDR3 sequences are present, approximately 5% being singletons, with the ten largest covering around 3.6%. The material sequenced was blood, either unsorted or a sorted T cell fraction (not recorded which). Every receptor here comes from a male donor with ankylosing spondylitis.

Many counts were recorded for this clonotype. The chain has TRBV20-1 and TRBJ1-1; unclear D gene. Germline loops: CDR1 DFQATT, CDR2 SNEGSKA (reference sequence). The V end was cut by 8 bases, the J end by 7 bases, with 17 bases between. The CDR3 has 12 amino acids. The CDR3 nucleotides are TGCAGTTTCGCCCGGGTATTCGGTGAAGCTTTCTTT. Translated: CSFARVFGEAFF.

This clonotype appeared many times. The gene calls are TRBV3-1 and TRBJ2-7; no firm D call. V was trimmed by 4 bases and J by 6 bases, leaving 10 bases between them. Germline loops: CDR1 LGHDT, CDR2 YNNKEL (reference sequence). This CDR3 contains 12 residues. CDR3 region: CASSRLFSEQYF. The CDR3 region has the DNA TGTGCCAGCAGCCGGCTGTTTTCCGAGCAGTACTTC.

This clonotype came up a few times. The chain couples TRBV30 to TRBJ1-4; D may be TRBD1 (6 bases). The germline gives CDR1 GTSNPN, CDR2 SVGIG (reference sequence). The CDR3 length is 14 residues. The ends were cut back, 5 bases at V and 5 bases at J, with 15 bases in the middle. DNA of the CDR3: TGTGCCTGGGGGGCCGGGACACGGAATGAAAAACTGTTTTTT. Translation gives CAWGAGTRNEKLFF.

The chain joins TRBV5-5 to TRBJ2-3; tentative D call: TRBD2 (5 bases). In germline, CDR1 is SGHKS, CDR2 YYEKEE (reference sequence). V lost 0 bases and J 0 bases, leaving 8 bases between the germline ends. The CDR3 totals 15 residues. In DNA form, the CDR3 reads TGTGCCAGCAGCTTGGGGGAGCGGAGCACAGATACGCAGTATTTT. Protein: CASSLGERSTDTQYF.

This clonotype has a count of ten or more. The CDR3 bases are TGTGCCAGCAGCCATGGGCGGGAGAATGAGCAGTTCTTC. Amino acids: CASSHGRENEQFF. This chain joins TRBV7-2 and TRBJ2-1, with 7 bases matching TRBD2. CDR3 size: 13 residues. With V trimmed by 5 bases and J by 7 bases, 5 bases remained unmatched. Germline-derived CDR1 and CDR2 are SGHTA and FQGNSA.

Many counts were recorded for this clonotype. V gene TRBV20-1 combines with J gene TRBJ1-2, with unresolved D. This CDR3 is built from 13 residues. Trimming left V 6 bases short and J 4 bases short, with 15 bases between. CDR1 DFQATT and CDR2 SNEGSKA come from the germline V gene (reference sequence). CDR3 sequence: CSADEGELYGYTF. As DNA, the CDR3 is TGCAGTGCGGACGAGGGAGAGCTCTATGGCTACACCTTC.

This clonotype was counted many times. The chain recombines TRBV4-3 with TRBJ1-5; 9 bases align to TRBD1. J lost 4 bases, V lost 5 bases, and 6 bases had no gene match. The CDR3 is 15 amino acids. Germline V lookup: CDR1 LGHNA, CDR2 YSLEER. The CDR3 bases are TGCGCCAGCAGCTTGGGACAGGGCTTGAATCAGCCCCAGCATTTT. As protein: CASSLGQGLNQPQHF.

This clonotype was counted many times. CDR3 sequence reads: CATSPTDRYTDTQYF. The CDR3 DNA is TGTGCCACCAGCCCGACAGACCGATACACAGATACGCAGTATTTT. J is TRBJ2-3 and V is TRBV24-1; perhaps TRBD1 as D (5 bases). Looked up from germline, CDR1 is KGHDR and CDR2 is SFDVKD. This CDR3 is built from 15 residues. The V end lost 7 bases, the J end lost 2 bases, and 15 bases lay between the germline ends.

Many counts were recorded for this clonotype. The chain links TRBV5-6 to TRBJ2-6; D possibly uses TRBD1 or TRBD2 (5 bases each). CDR3 length equals 17 residues. The germline V gene has CDR1 SGHDT and CDR2 YYEEEE. V lost 0 bases and J 0 bases, leaving 10 bases between the germline ends. The CDR3 nucleotides read TGTGCCAGCAGCTTGGGGGGGTCAATCTCTGGGGCCAACGTCCTGACTTTC. Translation: CASSLGGSISGANVLTF. The variable domain in full, completed from reference TRBV5-6 and TRBJ2-6, reads DAGVTQSPTHLIKTRGQQVTLRCSPKSGHDTVSWYQQALGQGPQFIFQYYEEEERQRGNFPDRFSGHQFPNYSSELNVNALLLGDSALYLCASSLGGSISGANVLTFGAGSRLTVL.

This clonotype was found many times. The rearrangement joins TRBV7-6 to TRBJ1-1; D is unresolved. CDR1 is SGHVS and CDR2 is FNYEAQ in the germline V gene. CDR3 length equals 13 residues. Trimming took off 2 bases at V and 5 bases at J, with 9 bases between the two ends. The CDR3 nucleotides read TGTGCCAGCAGCTTATTGGCAGTAACTGAAGCTTTCTTT. This gives the protein CASSLLAVTEAFF.

This chain connects TRBV29-1 to TRBJ2-3; 14 bases match TRBD2. Germline-derived CDR1 and CDR2 are SQVTM and ANQGSEA. The CDR3 loop spans 17 amino acids. CDR3: CGARTSGGPVGTDTQYF. CDR3 bases: TGCGGCGCCCGGACTAGCGGGGGGCCGGTGGGCACAGATACGCAGTATTTT.

Many counts were recorded for this clonotype. The chain uses TRBV9 and TRBJ2-5; TRBD2 aligns across 7 bases. This CDR3 has 15 amino acids. V was clipped by 4 bases and J by 12 bases; unmatched bases: 18. Per germline, CDR1 SGDLS and CDR2 YYNGEE. CDR3 in DNA: TGTGCCAGCAGCCCTCAAAGCGGGACTACTTCCCCAAAGTACTTC. As protein: CASSPQSGTTSPKYF.

This clonotype was seen ten or more times. V gene TRBV27 combines with J gene TRBJ2-1, with 7 positions matching TRBD1. Trimming took 7 bases from V and 0 from J; bases not matched to a gene: 3. CDR1 is MNHEY, CDR2 SMNVEV, per germline (reference sequence). The CDR3 has 14 residues. The CDR3 is CASTTGASYNEQFF. CDR3 sequence (DNA): TGTGCCAGCACCACAGGGGCCTCCTACAATGAGCAGTTCTTC.

The V gene is TRBV7-9, the J gene TRBJ2-3, with D uncertain. This CDR3 region has 14 residues. Germline values: CDR1 SEHNR, CDR2 FQNEAQ (reference sequence). V lost 11 bases to trimming and J lost 0 bases, with 15 bases between them. The CDR3 sequence is CAGNLGSSTDTQYF. The CDR3 DNA reads TGTGCCGGTAATCTGGGCTCTAGCACAGATACGCAGTATTTT.

Concerning this clonotype itself: With a much larger clone just one base away, this may be a read error. The chain links TRBV12-3 or TRBV12-4 to TRBJ2-7; possibly TRBD1 or TRBD2 for D (5 bases each). This CDR3 is 15 amino acids long. The V end lost 1 base, the J end lost 2 bases, and 12 bases lay between the germline ends. The CDR3 protein is CASSLGDLGAYEQYF. In DNA, the CDR3 is TGTGCCAGCAGTTTAGGGGATCTGGGGGCCTACGAGCAGTACTTC.

This clonotype has only a few counts. The chain couples TRBV7-9 to TRBJ2-3; D remains unclear. Germline CDR1 reads SEHNR; CDR2 reads FQNEAQ (reference sequence). This CDR3 is 16 amino acids long. V lost 5 bases to trimming and J lost 3 bases, with 18 bases between them. The CDR3 DNA sequence: TGTGCCAGCAGCCCCCCAACCCGGGTGATGACAGATACGCAGTATTTT. It is translated as CASSPPTRVMTDTQYF.

This clonotype was seen many times. The rearrangement uses TRBV7-8 and TRBJ1-3; a weak D match, TRBD1 (6 bases). Trimming left V 5 bases short and J 4 bases short, with 15 bases between. Germline CDR1 is SGHVS and CDR2 is FQNEAQ. There are 15 residues in the CDR3. CDR3 sequence: CASSTRTGTGNTIYF. The CDR3 region has the DNA TGTGCCAGCAGCACGCGAACAGGGACCGGAAACACCATATATTTT.

The table lists this clonotype with many counts. The rearrangement uses TRBV4-3 and TRBJ2-1, with D hard to call. The V gene's germline CDR1 is LGHNA and CDR2 YSLEER. V was clipped by 0 bases and J by 2 bases, with 8 bases between them. The CDR3 spans 15 residues. The CDR3 DNA follows: TGCGCCAGCAGCCAAGATAACAATGCCTACAATGAGCAGTTCTTC. It yields the protein CASSQDNNAYNEQFF.

This clonotype was detected many times. V is TRBV11-2 and J is TRBJ2-3; 9 nucleotides agree with TRBD1. V lost 6 bases, J lost 7 bases, and 8 bases stayed unmatched. Germline values: CDR1 SGHAT, CDR2 FQNNGV. The CDR3 totals 14 residues. The CDR3 reads CASSTGGEQNTQYF. CDR3 coding DNA: TGTGCCAGCAGTACAGGGGGCGAACAAAATACGCAGTATTTT.

This clonotype was seen more than once but under ten times. The chain joins TRBV7-9 to TRBJ2-6; D gene unclear. The CDR3 has 15 residues. V was shortened by 1 base and J by 4 bases, with 8 bases between the two germline ends. CDR1 is SEHNR, CDR2 FQNEAQ, per germline (reference sequence). CDR3 amino acids: CASSLGSAGANVLTF. In DNA form, the CDR3 reads TGTGCCAGCAGCTTAGGATCGGCAGGGGCCAACGTCCTGACTTTC.

This clonotype was observed at least ten times. The chain joins TRBV18 to TRBJ2-7; D uncertain. The V and J ends lost 1 base and 1 base respectively, with 8 bases between them. The germline V gene encodes CDR1 KGHSH and CDR2 LQKENI. This CDR3 region has 14 residues. CDR3 sequence (DNA): TGTGCCAGCTCACCACGGGCTGGGTCCTACGAGCAGTACTTC. This gives the protein CASSPRAGSYEQYF.

This clonotype showed up just a few times. The chain couples TRBV19 to TRBJ2-6; 7 bases agree with TRBD1. J was trimmed by 2 bases and V by 11 bases; bases with no gene match: 3. The V gene's germline CDR1 is LNHDA and CDR2 SQIVND (reference sequence). The CDR3 loop spans 13 amino acids. As DNA, the CDR3 is TGTGCCTCTACAGGGGCTGGGGCCAACGTCCTGACTTTC. Translated, it gives CASTGAGANVLTF.

This clonotype was seen ten or more times. The chain uses TRBV5-1 and TRBJ1-6; 7 bases match TRBD1. Trimming removed 3 bases from V and 8 bases from J; junction bases left unmatched: 8. The CDR3 is made up of 15 amino acids. CDR1 is SGHRS, CDR2 YFSETQ, per germline. The CDR3 region is CASSSGTAVDSPLHF. CDR3 DNA: TGCGCCAGCAGCTCCGGGACAGCGGTGGATTCACCCCTCCACTTT.

At least ten counts were recorded for this clonotype. The rearrangement uses TRBV12-3 or TRBV12-4 and TRBJ2-6; 7 bases map to TRBD1. The length of the CDR3 is 13 residues. Trimming cost V 7 bases and J 8 bases; bases outside gene matches: 5. CDR3 bases: TGTGCCAGCACGAGGGACAGTCCCAACGTCCTGACTTTC. It codes for CASTRDSPNVLTF.

This clonotype has a count of ten or more. The genes are TRBV5-1 and TRBJ2-7; D is uncertain. Germline CDR1 reads SGHRS; CDR2 reads YFSETQ. The CDR3 extends over 17 amino acids. The V end was cut by 1 base, the J end by 0 bases, with 17 bases between. The CDR3 DNA reads as TGCGCCAGCAGCTTGAATCTACGTCGACGGAGCTCCTACGAGCAGTACTTC. Its protein product is CASSLNLRRRSSYEQYF.